Each of the 29 T cell receptor beta chains below was sequenced from the same sample in a study of tissue T cells after allogeneic stem cell transplantation. TCRdb keeps only in-frame clones here, not all; method: immunoSEQ multiplex PCR. The data contain about 22,000 clones, approximately 77% of them singletons. Sequencing was done on a sample of spleen. These receptors were taken from a female BALB/c mouse in good health. The strain bears MHC haplotype H2-d.

This clone is medium-sized. Here the gene names and germline are mouse. The read falls 1 residue short of the CDR3 end, and the missing part is taken from the germline J gene. V is TRBV5 and J is TRBJ2-2; 7 bases are shared with TRBD1. The CDR3 has 16 amino acids. Looked up from germline, CDR1 is LGHNA and CDR2 is YNLKQL (reference sequence). V lost 4 bases and J lost 0; bases outside the gene matches: 5. The CDR3 sequence is CASSPHRGTNTGQLYF. The CDR3 bases that were read are TGTGCCAGCAGCCCCCACAGGGGAACAAACACCGGGCAGCTCTAC.

A remark on this clone: Mouse gene names and germline throughout. The sequenced CDR3 bases are TGTGCCAGCAGCTTAGACCAGGGGGCCGAACAGTAC. It is translated as CASSLDQGAEQY. The full-length CDR3 reads as CASSLDQGAEQYF. This chain links TRBV3 with TRBJ2-7, with 8 bases lining up with TRBD1. The read is 1 residue too short to cover the CDR3 end, so that end is filled in from the germline J gene. The CDR3 length is 13 residues. V shed 1 base, J shed 7 bases, and the junction held 3 bases outside the gene matches. Germline lookup yields CDR1 SNHLY and CDR2 FYNGKV (reference sequence).

Concerning this clone itself: Gene and germline names: mouse. CDR3 region: CASGDAWISAETLYF. The part of the CDR3 DNA that was read is TGTGCCAGCGGTGATGCTTGGATTAGTGCAGAAACGCTGTAT. V usage is TRBV13-2 and J usage is TRBJ2-3; D remains ambiguous. Read sequence stops 1 residue before the CDR3 end, and the germline J gene provides the missing end. Germline values: CDR1 NNHNN, CDR2 SYGAGS (reference sequence). The CDR3 sequence is 15 residues long. V was clipped by 0 bases and J by 0 bases, with 8 bases between them.

As to this clone: Genes here carry mouse names. The sequenced fragment ends 1 residue before the CDR3 boundary, so the rest is inferred from the germline J gene. The chain links TRBV19 to TRBJ2-7; D unclear. V lost 2 bases and J 0 bases, leaving 12 bases between the germline ends. CDR3 length: 15 residues. Germline V gene lookup returns CDR1 FNHDT and CDR2 SITEND (reference sequence). CDR3 loop: CASSMGGASSYEQYF. The part of the CDR3 DNA that was read is TGTGCCAGCAGTATGGGAGGTGCCAGCTCCTATGAACAGTAC.

With respect to this clone: The listed genes are named as in mouse. The read finishes 1 residue shy of the CDR3 end, and the germline J gene is used to complete it. The chain employs TRBV13-1 and TRBJ2-3; TRBD2 matches 10 bases. CDR1 NSHNY and CDR2 SYGAGN come from the germline V gene. The junction had 8 bases not matched to a gene; V was cut back by 1 base and J by 3 bases. The CDR3 covers 17 residues. Partial CDR3 DNA: TGTGCCAGCAGTGATCCCCGGGACTGGGGCTCCGCAGAAACGCTGTAT. It yields the protein CASSDPRDWGSAETLY. The whole CDR3 protein is CASSDPRDWGSAETLYF.

As to this clone: Gene names denote mouse genes. The read gets to within 1 residue of the CDR3 end, and the germline J gene fills in the rest. The genes are TRBV20 and TRBJ1-1; unclear D gene. Trimming stripped 0 bases from V and 5 bases from J, with 10 bases between. Germline V gene sequence: CDR1 GFQATS, CDR2 STVNSAI. The CDR3 consists of 13 residues. The covered CDR3 bases are TGTGGTGCTAGGGATCACGGCAGGACAGAAGTCTTC. This translates into CGARDHGRTEVF. The complete CDR3 reads CGARDHGRTEVFF.

This clone showed up just a few times. These gene names are mouse names. The read gets to within 1 residue of the CDR3 end, and the germline J gene fills in the rest. The chain combines TRBV13-2 with TRBJ2-7; D unresolved. Trimming cost V 1 base and J 0 bases, with 5 bases left between them. The CDR3 sequence is 13 residues long. Germline V lookup: CDR1 NNHNN, CDR2 SYGAGS (reference sequence). The CDR3 sequence: CASGDQNSYEQYF. The CDR3 DNA, read in part, is TGTGCCAGCGGTGATCAAAACTCCTATGAACAGTAC.

The table lists this clone with a count of one. Gene labels here are mouse ones. The CDR3 end lies 1 residue beyond the end of the read and is filled in from the germline J gene. The chain is built from TRBV5 and TRBJ2-1; 10 nucleotides match TRBD1. Trimming cost V 1 base and J 3 bases; bases outside gene matches: 0. The CDR3 contains 15 residues. In germline, CDR1 is LGHNA, CDR2 YNLKQL (reference sequence). CDR3 amino acids: CASSQGTGGYAEQFF. The covered CDR3 bases are TGTGCCAGCAGCCAAGGGACAGGGGGCTATGCTGAGCAGTTC.

This clone was recorded a few times. The listed genes are named as in mouse. The CDR3 is cut off 1 residue early in the read; its end comes from the germline J gene. This chain connects TRBV19 to TRBJ2-7; D is perhaps TRBD1 (5 bases). This CDR3 has 12 amino acids. V gave up 4 bases and J gave up 4 bases, with 9 bases separating them. Germline V gene lookup returns CDR1 FNHDT and CDR2 SITEND (reference sequence). Partial CDR3 DNA: TGTGCCAGCAGTTTGGACAAATATGAACAGTAC. This sequence encodes CASSLDKYEQY. The complete CDR3 protein is CASSLDKYEQYF.

A word on this clone: Gene names and germline match the mouse. The part of the CDR3 DNA that was read is TGTGCCAGCAGTATAGGGACAGGGTTTGCTGAGCAGTTC. Encoded protein: CASSIGTGFAEQF. In full, the CDR3 is CASSIGTGFAEQFF. The rearrangement joins TRBV19 to TRBJ2-1, with TRBD1 matching 8 bases. The read terminates 1 residue ahead of where the CDR3 ends, so the germline J gene completes it. Trimming removed 0 bases from V and 6 bases from J; junction bases left unmatched: 2. The CDR3 sequence is 14 residues long. CDR1 is FNHDT and CDR2 is SITEND in the germline V gene (reference sequence).

As regards this clone: All gene names here are mouse names. The read halts 1 residue ahead of the CDR3 end, with the missing end drawn from the germline J gene. The J gene is TRBJ1-4, the V gene TRBV31; D perhaps matches TRBD1 (5 bases). The CDR3 runs 15 residues. Trimming stripped 0 bases from V and 0 bases from J, with 8 bases between. Germline CDR1 reads GKSSPN; CDR2 reads SITVG. This CDR3 reads CAWSLAGLSNERLFF. The DNA read from the CDR3 is TGTGCCTGGAGTCTAGCAGGGCTTTCCAACGAAAGATTATTT.

A word on this clone: Gene names and germline match the mouse. The read terminates 1 residue before the CDR3 end, so the remaining end is supplied by the germline J gene. This chain joins TRBV13-1 and TRBJ1-5; D possibly corresponds to TRBD1 (5 bases). Germline V CDR1 and CDR2: NSHNY, SYGAGN. V lost 5 bases to trimming and J lost 4 bases, with 10 bases between them. This CDR3 is built from 13 residues. The part of the CDR3 DNA that was read is TGTGCCAGCAGCCCCGGGACGAACCAGGCTCCGCTT. Encoded protein: CASSPGTNQAPL. The full CDR3 sequence reads CASSPGTNQAPLF. Full variable domain (missing parts from reference TRBV13-1 and TRBJ1-5): EAAVTQSPRNKVTVTGGNVTLSCRQTNSHNYMYWYRQDTGHGLRLIHYSYGAGNLRIGDVPDGYKATRTTQEDFFLLLELASPSQTSLYFCASSPGTNQAPLFGEGTRLSVL.

In regard to this clone: The genes are named according to mouse. Read data end 1 residue before the CDR3 end; the end is taken from the germline J gene. The chain carries TRBV29 and TRBJ2-1; 7 bases align to TRBD1. From germline, CDR1 is MSHET and CDR2 SYDVDS. After removal of 4 bases from V and 2 bases from J, the junction contained 2 bases not matched to a gene. The CDR3 runs to 14 residues. Partial CDR3 DNA: TGTGCTAGCAGTTGGCAGGGGGACTATGCTGAGCAGTTC. Translated, it gives CASSWQGDYAEQF. The entire CDR3 reads CASSWQGDYAEQFF.

This clone was detected once. Mouse gene names and germline throughout. Sequencing ends 1 residue short of the CDR3 end; the germline J gene provides the rest. This chain links TRBV13-1 with TRBJ1-2, with unresolved D. This CDR3 contains 14 residues. Germline lookup yields CDR1 NSHNY and CDR2 SYGAGN. Trimming stripped 0 bases from V and 0 bases from J, with 6 bases between. The CDR3 DNA, read in part, is TGTGCCAGCAGTGATGCAACACCAAACTCCGACTACACC. Its translation is CASSDATPNSDYT. The whole CDR3 sequence reads CASSDATPNSDYTF.

A remark on this clone: Any gene name here is a mouse gene name. Read coverage stops 1 residue before the CDR3 terminus; the germline J gene supplies the remainder. This rearrangement joins TRBV1 to TRBJ2-2; D not resolved. The germline V gene has CDR1 NSQYPW and CDR2 LRSPGD (reference sequence). Trimming pared 3 bases from V and 2 bases from J, leaving 4 bases between. The CDR3 totals 13 residues. The sequenced part of the CDR3 DNA is TGCACCTGCAGTGCGGGTAACACCGGGCAGCTCTAC. It specifies CTCSAGNTGQLY. The full-length CDR3 reads as CTCSAGNTGQLYF.

As concerns this clone: The gene names here belong to mouse. The CDR3 end falls 1 residue outside the read, so it is completed with the germline J gene. The chain joins TRBV20 to TRBJ2-7, with 9 bases aligning to TRBD2. V was pared by 3 bases and J by 3 bases, with 6 bases of the junction left unmatched. The CDR3 contains 14 residues. Germline CDR1 and CDR2: GFQATS and STVNSAI. This CDR3 is CGASPDWGYYEQYF. The DNA read from the CDR3 is TGTGGTGCTAGTCCCGACTGGGGGTACTATGAACAGTAC.

Points on this clone: The genes and germline here are from mouse. The CDR3 goes on 1 residue after the read ends, and that part is filled in from the germline J gene. The J gene is TRBJ1-4, the V gene TRBV5; 12 bases are a match to TRBD1. The CDR3 sequence is 15 residues long. V trimming: 4 bases; J trimming: 7 bases; junction bases outside the gene matches: 4. Germline V gene data show CDR1 as LGHNA and CDR2 as YNLKQL (reference sequence). CDR3 residues: CASSLGTGGGERLFF. The sequenced part of the CDR3 DNA is TGTGCCAGCAGCCTCGGGACAGGGGGCGGCGAAAGATTATTT.

Turning to this clone: Gene names are mouse gene names. The read halts 1 residue ahead of the CDR3 end, with the missing end drawn from the germline J gene. The chain employs TRBV31 and TRBJ1-1; 8 positions agree with TRBD1. Unmatched junction bases numbered 7, after V lost 3 bases and J lost 4 bases. The CDR3 spans 14 residues. Germline assignment: CDR1 GKSSPN and CDR2 SITVG. The covered CDR3 bases are TGTGCCTGGAGCCAGACAGGGGAGAGCACAGAAGTCTTC. Translation gives CAWSQTGESTEVF. The full CDR3 protein is CAWSQTGESTEVFF. Together with reference TRBV31 and TRBJ1-1, the CDR3 gives the full variable domain: AQTIHQWPVAEIKAVGSPLSLGCTIKGKSSPNLYWYWQATGGTLQQLFYSITVGQVESVVQLNLSASRPKDDQFILSTEKLLLSHSGFYLCAWSQTGESTEVFFGKGTRLTVV.

Worth noting for this clone: The gene symbols are mouse symbols. The sequenced CDR3 bases are TGCACCTGCAGTGCAGATCGACAGGGCGGCGACACCCAGTAC. Its protein is CTCSADRQGGDTQY. The entire CDR3 protein reads CTCSADRQGGDTQYF. J is TRBJ2-5 and V is TRBV1, with 7 bases aligning to TRBD1. The read ends 1 residue early relative to the CDR3; the germline J gene fills the gap. Germline CDR1 NSQYPW, CDR2 LRSPGD (reference sequence). The CDR3 has 15 amino acids. With V trimmed by 0 bases and J by 6 bases, 6 bases remained unmatched.

In regard to this clone: Gene names refer to mouse genes. The CDR3 extends 1 residue past the end of the read, so its final part is completed from the germline J gene. The rearrangement uses TRBV13-2 and TRBJ2-7; 8 nucleotides line up with TRBD2. J was trimmed by 7 bases and V by 4 bases; bases with no gene match: 7. CDR1 and CDR2 from the germline V gene are NNHNN and SYGAGS (reference sequence). This CDR3 comprises 13 residues. CDR3 DNA, as far as it was read: TGTGCCAGCGGTAAGGGGGGGGCGGGGGAACAGTAC. As protein: CASGKGGAGEQY. The entire CDR3 protein is CASGKGGAGEQYF.

Concerning this clone: Gene names denote mouse genes. The CDR3 end lies 1 residue beyond the end of the read and is filled in from the germline J gene. The chain couples TRBV19 to TRBJ1-2, with 7 bases that match TRBD1. CDR1 and CDR2 from the germline V gene are FNHDT and SITEND (reference sequence). V lost 1 base to trimming and J lost 4 bases; unmatched junction nucleotides: 1. The CDR3 contains 13 residues. CDR3 residues: CASSIQGGSDYTF. Partial CDR3 DNA: TGTGCCAGCAGTATACAGGGGGGCTCCGACTACACC.

Worth noting for this clone: Mouse names are used for the genes. The CDR3 extends 1 residue past the end of the read, so its final part is completed from the germline J gene. The chain links TRBV29 to TRBJ2-7; D perhaps matches TRBD1 (6 bases). The CDR3 contains 12 residues. Germline assignment: CDR1 MSHET and CDR2 SYDVDS. The V end was cut by 4 bases, the J end by 3 bases, with 7 bases between. The CDR3 is CASSWDNYEQYF. The sequenced part of the CDR3 DNA is TGTGCTAGCAGTTGGGACAACTATGAACAGTAC.

Remarks on this clone: Any gene name here is a mouse gene name. The read ends 1 residue before the CDR3 terminus; that terminus is restored from the germline J gene. The J gene is TRBJ2-2, the V gene TRBV26; 7 bases agree with TRBD1. CDR3 size: 15 residues. Germline values: CDR1 KGHPV, CDR2 FQNQEV (reference sequence). With V trimmed by 1 base and J by 3 bases, 2 bases remained unmatched. CDR3 bases read: TGTGCCAGCAGTCTGTACAGGGGTGACACCGGGCAGCTCTAC. Translated, it gives CASSLYRGDTGQLY. The complete CDR3 sequence is CASSLYRGDTGQLYF. Using reference TRBV26 and TRBJ2-2 for the parts outside the CDR3, the full variable domain is NSKVIQTPRYLVKGQGQKAKMRCIPEKGHPVVFWYQQNKNNEFKFLINFQNQEVLQQIDMTEKRFSAECPSNSPCSLEIQSSEAGDSALYLCASSLYRGDTGQLYFGEGSKLTVL.

This clone was counted only a few times. Genes and germline are mouse. The read falls 1 residue short of the CDR3 end, and the missing part is taken from the germline J gene. This rearrangement joins TRBV13-1 to TRBJ2-7; 8 nucleotides match TRBD2. CDR1 and CDR2 from the germline V gene are NSHNY and SYGAGN. The CDR3 loop spans 14 amino acids. The V and J ends lost 0 bases and 4 bases, in that order; junction bases with no gene match: 3. CDR3 residues: CASSDVLGGYEQYF. The sequenced part of the CDR3 DNA is TGTGCCAGCAGTGATGTTCTGGGGGGTTATGAACAGTAC.

This clone was found a few times. Gene labels here are mouse ones. Coverage ceases 1 residue before the CDR3 finishes, and the germline J gene fills in the end. The chain joins TRBV2 to TRBJ1-4, with a tentative D call TRBD1 (6 bases). The V end was cut by 1 base, the J end by 0 bases, with 9 bases between. The CDR3 has 16 residues. Germline V CDR1 and CDR2: LGHNA, YSYQKL. This CDR3 reads CASSQAGTISNERLFF. CDR3 DNA, as far as it was read: TGTGCCAGCAGCCAAGCCGGGACAATTTCCAACGAAAGATTATTT. Supplemented by reference TRBV2 and TRBJ1-4, the full variable domain reads DPKIIQKPKYLVAVTGSEKILICEQYLGHNAMYWYRQSAKKPLEFMFSYSYQKLMDNQTASSRFQPQSSKKNHLDLQITALKPDDSATYFCASSQAGTISNERLFFGHGTKLSVL.

Worth noting for this clone: Each gene name is a mouse one. The read stops 1 residue short of the end of the CDR3; the missing end is completed from the germline J gene. This chain connects TRBV13-2 to TRBJ1-2; no firm D call. Trimming removed 3 bases from V and 2 bases from J, with 8 bases in between. CDR1 and CDR2 (germline): NNHNN, SYGAGS (reference sequence). The CDR3 covers 13 residues. The CDR3 DNA, read in part, is TGTGCCAGCGGTGGGGGAAGCAACTCCGACTACACC. It encodes CASGGGSNSDYT. The whole CDR3 reads CASGGGSNSDYTF.

This clone was seen once. Mouse gene names apply. From the germline J gene comes the end of the CDR3, since the read stops 1 residue before it. The chain combines TRBV1 with TRBJ1-4; D gene ambiguous. The ends were cut back, 4 bases at V and 1 base at J, with 7 bases in the middle. The CDR3 sequence is 14 residues long. Germline V gene lookup returns CDR1 NSQYPW and CDR2 LRSPGD (reference sequence). The sequenced CDR3 bases are TGCACCTGCAGTGGGAGCGGTTCCAACGAAAGATTATTT. As protein: CTCSGSGSNERLF. In full, the CDR3 is CTCSGSGSNERLFF.

Comment on this clone: The genes and germline here are from mouse. The sequence runs out 1 residue before the end of the CDR3; the remainder is reconstructed from the germline J gene. The genes are TRBV13-2 and TRBJ2-7; no clear D gene. Germline V gene lookup returns CDR1 NNHNN and CDR2 SYGAGS (reference sequence). The CDR3 is made up of 13 amino acids. Deletions cut 2 bases from V and 3 bases from J, with 9 bases between. The part of the CDR3 DNA that was read is TGTGCCAGCGGTGAAGGACCAGACTATGAACAGTAC. Amino acid sequence: CASGEGPDYEQY. In full, the CDR3 reads CASGEGPDYEQYF.

Only a few counts were recorded for this clone. The gene names given are mouse names. The CDR3 end falls 1 residue outside the read, so it is completed with the germline J gene. This chain uses TRBV29 with TRBJ2-7; D tentatively fits TRBD1 or TRBD2 (5 bases each). The germline V gene encodes CDR1 MSHET and CDR2 SYDVDS. V was shortened by 4 bases and J by 7 bases, with 8 bases between the two germline ends. The CDR3 runs to 11 residues. CDR3 loop: CASSSGREQYF. Partial CDR3 DNA: TGTGCTAGCAGTTCGGGGCGGGAACAGTAC. Full variable domain (remainder filled in from reference TRBV29 and TRBJ2-7): DMKVTQMPRYLIKRMGENVLLECGQDMSHETMYWYRQDPGLGLQLIYISYDVDSNSEGDIPKGYRVSRKKREHFSLILDSAKTNQTSVYFCASSSGREQYFGPGTRLTVL.